This TCR beta chain was identified in a study of vaccination effects on CD4 cells after COVID-19. CDR3 length: 16 amino acids. CDR1 and CDR2 from the germline V gene are MNHEY and SVGAGI. Trimming removed 2 bases from V and 0 bases from J, with 12 bases in between. TCRdb's table, derived via immunoSEQ multiplex PCR, lists solely in-frame clones and lacks some. The sample lists around 35,000 clones; about 60% were seen once. On this clone: Antigen unknown.

Study-wide results and caveats: Marked clonal contraction was seen in infection- and vaccine-induced clones late after vaccination.

Before sequencing, viral peptide pools were used by the ViraFEST assay to expand antigen-specific CD4+ T cells. Investigators separated out CD4+ T cells once more than nine days of culture had passed. People in the vaccine group had not been infected with SARS-CoV-2 before, and their nucleocapsid antibodies were negative. The chain links TRBV6-5 to TRBJ2-3, with D possibly TRBD1 on 6 matching bases. This clonotype originated in a human donor who received a COVID-19 vaccine. Specimen: CD4+ T cells from PBMCs cultured with HCoV-OC43 spike peptides, collected before COVID-19 vaccination. Subset indicated: HCoV-OC43 spike overlapping peptide pool stimulation. CDR3 bases: TGTGCCAGCAGTTACGTACAGGGTTCTAGCACAGATACGCAGTATTTT. It yields the protein CASSYVQGSSTDTQYF.